Listed below are T cell receptor beta chains from one sample, sequenced in a study of neurological immune-mediated disorders. Each CDR3 protein is one row after TCRdb ran MiXCR on the 5' RACE reads. The table shows 50,000 to 75,000 distinct CDR3 sequences, with 3.5% to 4.5% occurring only once. Sequencing was performed on PBMCs. These TCRs come from a man over 45 with multiple sclerosis. Both conserved end residues are trimmed from each CDR3. Each record gives: V gene, J gene, CDR3 protein.

>TRBV10-3|TRBJ2-4
AISESAEIKNIQY
>TRBV6-2/TRBV6-3|TRBJ1-1
ASSAPSPPRAEAF
>TRBV12-3/TRBV12-4|TRBJ1-1
ASQRTEAF
>TRBV20-1|TRBJ2-1
SASRTAAYNEQF
>TRBV7-8|TRBJ2-7
ASSYRTGQGERYEQY
>TRBV20-1|TRBJ2-1
SARGQNQGEQF
>TRBV14|TRBJ2-3
ASSQGDTQY
>TRBV29-1|TRBJ1-4
GTTGGATNEKLF
>TRBV4-1|TRBJ1-1
ASSRGTGRMSTEAF
>TRBV12-3/TRBV12-4|TRBJ2-2
ASSTGLSNTGELF
>TRBV3-1|TRBJ1-2
ASSQEGRAGGYT
>TRBV6-2/TRBV6-3|TRBJ2-1
ASSYFGGAPNNEQF
>TRBV6-5|TRBJ2-1
ASSNPTSGGSYNEQF
>TRBV9|TRBJ2-3
ASSVSSGGYTDTQY
>TRBV5-1|TRBJ2-3
ASRTGSTDTQY
>TRBV7-9|TRBJ2-5
ASSTAAIQY
>TRBV5-1|TRBJ2-5
ASSQGPNGETQY
>TRBV5-1|TRBJ1-6
ASSLATNGKINSPLH
>TRBV10-3|TRBJ2-1
AIRAGGSYNEQF
>TRBV6-5|TRBJ2-7
ASSHRGPYEQY
>TRBV3-1|TRBJ1-2
ASSPGSPIAGYT
>TRBV7-9|TRBJ1-5
ASSFVGQPQN
>TRBV3-1|TRBJ2-7
ASSPITGTGRYEQY
>TRBV11-2|TRBJ2-2
ASSPRSGLSTGELF
>TRBV5-1|TRBJ2-2
ASCPSNRMNTGELF
>TRBV15|TRBJ2-5
ATSREKEKETQY
>TRBV12-3/TRBV12-4|TRBJ2-5
ASSLTSGPKETQY
>TRBV6-2/TRBV6-3|TRBJ1-5
ASSSTTGLGNQPQN
>TRBV7-2|TRBJ2-7
ASSPKYEQY
>TRBV29-1|TRBJ2-1
SVIPFSYNEQF
>TRBV11-2|TRBJ1-6
ASSLAPGVNSPLH
>TRBV24-1|TRBJ1-5
ATSARVAQPQN
>TRBV27|TRBJ2-5
ASKTRQGWEEETQY
>TRBV4-1|TRBJ2-1
ASSQVRSSYNEQF
>TRBV20-1|TRBJ2-3
SARADTQY
>TRBV2|TRBJ1-2
ASHTSGVANYGYT